This is a list of T cell receptor beta chains from one sample in a study of blood T cell repertoires in COVID-19. Produced via immunoSEQ multiplex PCR; TCRdb's table is partial and in-frame only. The sample has some 300,000 clones, roughly nine tenths seen once. The sample was PBMCs or T cells enriched from blood (not recorded which). The receptors were gathered from a woman in her forties or fifties who had been exposed to COVID-19. Each CDR3 is given with its conserved first and last residue. Where a row states a size, it is once, few, many or the class of an expanded clone; other rows omit it.

J: TRBJ1-5; V: TRBV28; size: -; CDR3: CASSLPDRGLGQPQHF
J: TRBJ1-1; V: TRBV5-6; size: -; CDR3: CASSLAGGETEAFF
J: TRBJ2-1; V: TRBV15; size: -; CDR3: CATSRGGTSGGYNEQFF
J: TRBJ1-1; V: TRBV7-8; size: few; CDR3: CASSLTGGTEAFF
J: TRBJ2-5; V: TRBV6-1; size: -; CDR3: CASSEGLASQETQYF
J: TRBJ1-3; V: TRBV9; size: -; CDR3: CASSVGGGGSSGNTIYF
J: TRBJ2-3; V: TRBV7-8; size: -; CDR3: CASSSRGSWDPLEDTQYF
J: TRBJ2-7; V: TRBV7-9; size: -; CDR3: CASSPRGLPYEQYF
J: TRBJ2-7; V: TRBV10-3; size: -; CDR3: CAIRKLAGGLYEQYF
J: TRBJ1-6; V: TRBV28; size: -; CDR3: CASSPASSYNSPLHF
J: TRBJ1-6; V: TRBV18; size: -; CDR3: CASSADRYSPLHF
J: TRBJ1-2; V: TRBV2; size: -; CDR3: CASRPHPGSGYGYTF
J: TRBJ1-5; V: TRBV6-1; size: -; CDR3: CASSEQGASNQPQHF
J: TRBJ2-6; V: TRBV11-2; size: -; CDR3: CASRGAGAHSGANVLTF
J: TRBJ2-7; V: TRBV5-4; size: -; CDR3: CASSLGMPRDREYEQYF
J: TRBJ2-7; V: TRBV9; size: once; CDR3: CASSVNPGGPYEQYF
J: TRBJ2-7; V: TRBV5-8; size: -; CDR3: CASSRRGQEGARSYEQYF
J: TRBJ2-1; V: TRBV5-1; size: -; CDR3: CASSLPGQGYNEQFF
J: TRBJ1-2; V: TRBV29-1; size: -; CDR3: CSAINPGTGDLIPF
J: TRBJ1-1; V: TRBV7-9; size: -; CDR3: CASRERGRAEAFF
J: TRBJ1-6; V: TRBV5-5; size: -; CDR3: CASSLTGILSPLHF
J: TRBJ2-1; V: TRBV28; size: -; CDR3: CASSVSGTGIFNEQFF
J: TRBJ2-1; V: TRBV28; size: -; CDR3: CASSATGGSGLNEQFF
J: TRBJ1-5; V: TRBV5-5; size: -; CDR3: CASSFSGVLNQPQHF
J: TRBJ2-7; V: TRBV27; size: -; CDR3: CATQGTGGLAEQYF
J: TRBJ1-3; V: TRBV30; size: -; CDR3: CAWSSMGPGTGGNTIYF
J: TRBJ2-7; V: TRBV6-2/TRBV6-3; size: -; CDR3: CASSHPGLAGGSRGEQYF
J: TRBJ2-2; V: TRBV30; size: -; CDR3: CAWSVTRGELFF
J: TRBJ2-1; V: TRBV9; size: -; CDR3: CASSGTNYGGSRHNEQFF
J: TRBJ2-7; V: TRBV28; size: -; CDR3: CASSPDREVRYEQYF